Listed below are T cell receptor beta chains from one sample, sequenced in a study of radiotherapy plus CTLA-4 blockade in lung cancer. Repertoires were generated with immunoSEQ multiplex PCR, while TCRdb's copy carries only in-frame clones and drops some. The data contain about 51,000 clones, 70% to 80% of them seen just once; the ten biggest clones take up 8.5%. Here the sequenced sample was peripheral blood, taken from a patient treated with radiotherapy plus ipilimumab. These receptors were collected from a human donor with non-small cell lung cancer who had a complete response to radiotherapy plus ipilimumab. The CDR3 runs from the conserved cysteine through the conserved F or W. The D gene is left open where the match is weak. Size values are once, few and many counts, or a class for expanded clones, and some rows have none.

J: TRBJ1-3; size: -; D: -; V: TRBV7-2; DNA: TGTGCCAGCAGCTCCTGGACAGTTGGCTCTGGAAACACCATATATTTT; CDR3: CASSSWTVGSGNTIYF
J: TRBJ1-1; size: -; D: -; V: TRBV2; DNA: TGTGCCAGCAGTGTAGGGGGGGGAGCTTTCTTT; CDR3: CASSVGGGAFF
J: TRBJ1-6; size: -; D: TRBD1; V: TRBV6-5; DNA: TGTGCCAGCAGTTACGGGACAGGGCTCAATTCACCCCTCCACTTT; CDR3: CASSYGTGLNSPLHF
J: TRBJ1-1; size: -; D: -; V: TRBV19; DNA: TGTGCCAGTAGTACGCAGGGCGAAGCTTTCTTT; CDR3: CASSTQGEAFF
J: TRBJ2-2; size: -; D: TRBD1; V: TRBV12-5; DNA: TGTGCTAGCTCCGGGGACAGTTACGGGGAGCTGTTTTTT; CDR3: CASSGDSYGELFF
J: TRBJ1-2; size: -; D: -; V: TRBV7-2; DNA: TGTGCCAGCAGCTATAGTCGGGACATGGGCTACACCTTC; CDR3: CASSYSRDMGYTF
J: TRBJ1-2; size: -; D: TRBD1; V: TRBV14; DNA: TGTGCCAGCAGCCAAGATCCAGGGGGATATGGCTACACCTTC; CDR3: CASSQDPGGYGYTF
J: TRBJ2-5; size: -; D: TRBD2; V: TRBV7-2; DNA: TGTGCCAGCAGCTCTCAAGCGGGGGGCCAAGAGACCCAGTACTTC; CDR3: CASSSQAGGQETQYF
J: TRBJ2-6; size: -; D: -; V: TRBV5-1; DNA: TGCGCCAGCAGCTTGAGCGGGACAAAATCCTCTGGGGCCAACGTCCTGACTTTC; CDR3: CASSLSGTKSSGANVLTF
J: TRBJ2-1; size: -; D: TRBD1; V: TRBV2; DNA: TGTGCCAGCAGAGACGACAGGGCCAATGAGCAGTTCTTC; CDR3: CASRDDRANEQFF
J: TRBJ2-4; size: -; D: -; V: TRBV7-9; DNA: TGTGCCAGCAGCTCCATGCGGGGTGCCAAAAACATTCAGTACTTC; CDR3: CASSSMRGAKNIQYF
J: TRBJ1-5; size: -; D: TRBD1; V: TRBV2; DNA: TGTGCCAGCAGTTTACAGGGGGATTATAGCAATCAGCCCCAGCATTTT; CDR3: CASSLQGDYSNQPQHF
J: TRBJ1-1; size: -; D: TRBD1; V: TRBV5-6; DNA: TGTGCCAGCAGCCTAACAGGGGATGGAGGCACTGAAGCTTTCTTT; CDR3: CASSLTGDGGTEAFF
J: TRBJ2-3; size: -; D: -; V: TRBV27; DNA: TGTGCCAGCAGTTTATGGTTACAGTCTACAGATACGCAGTATTTT; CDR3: CASSLWLQSTDTQYF
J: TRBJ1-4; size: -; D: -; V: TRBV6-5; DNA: TGTGCCAGCAGTCCATACAGCTCAACTAATGAAAAACTGTTTTTT; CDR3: CASSPYSSTNEKLFF
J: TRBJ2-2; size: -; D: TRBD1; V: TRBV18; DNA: TGTGCCAGCTCGCAGACCGGGACAGGCTTCGCCGGGGAGCTGTTTTTT; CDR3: CASSQTGTGFAGELFF
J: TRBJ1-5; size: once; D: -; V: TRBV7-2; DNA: TGTGCCAGCAGCCGAGAGGGCGATCAGCCCCAGCATTTT; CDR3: CASSREGDQPQHF
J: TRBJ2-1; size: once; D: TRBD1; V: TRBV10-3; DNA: TGTGCCGCATGTACCGGGACAGGGGGACTCAATGAGCAGTTCTTC; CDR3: CAACTGTGGLNEQFF
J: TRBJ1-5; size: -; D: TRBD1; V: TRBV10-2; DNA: TGCGCCAGCACTGCCGGACAGGGCGGGGGTCAGCCCCAGCATTTT; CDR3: CASTAGQGGGQPQHF
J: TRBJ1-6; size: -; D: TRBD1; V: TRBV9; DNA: TGTGCCAGCAGCGGGGGGACAGGCTATAATTCACCCCTCCACTTT; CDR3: CASSGGTGYNSPLHF
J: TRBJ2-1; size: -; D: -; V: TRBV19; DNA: TGTGCCAGTAGTATAGATAGGGGAAATGAGCAGTTCTTC; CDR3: CASSIDRGNEQFF
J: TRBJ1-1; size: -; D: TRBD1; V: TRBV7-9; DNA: TGTGCCAGCAGCTTAGGGGACAGGCCAGAAGCTTTCTTT; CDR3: CASSLGDRPEAFF
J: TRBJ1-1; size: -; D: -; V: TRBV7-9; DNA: TGTGCCAGCGGGGGCAGGGACACTGAAGCTTTCTTT; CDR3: CASGGRDTEAFF
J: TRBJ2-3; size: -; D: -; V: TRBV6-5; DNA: TGTGCCAGCAAAGTTGACGGGGTTACAGATACGCAGTATTTT; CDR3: CASKVDGVTDTQYF
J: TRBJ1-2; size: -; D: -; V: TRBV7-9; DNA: TGTGCCAGCAGCTTAGGGCCCGCTTCCTCTAGGGGCTACACCTTC; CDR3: CASSLGPASSRGYTF
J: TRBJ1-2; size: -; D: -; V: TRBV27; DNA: TGTGCCAGCAGTTCCGCTTGGTCTAGTCTCGGTGGCTACACCTTC; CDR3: CASSSAWSSLGGYTF
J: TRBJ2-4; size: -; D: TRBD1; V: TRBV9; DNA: TGTGCCAGCAGCTCGAGCGGACAGGGGGCTGTGGGGGCCAAAAACATTCAGTACTTC; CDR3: CASSSSGQGAVGAKNIQYF
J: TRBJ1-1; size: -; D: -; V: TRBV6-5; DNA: TGTGCCACCTTCCGGGGTAACACTGAAGCTTTCTTT; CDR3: CATFRGNTEAFF
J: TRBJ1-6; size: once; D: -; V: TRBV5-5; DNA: TGTGCCAGCAGCTTGTCTACAGGCGTACCCTATTCACCCCTCCACTTT; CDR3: CASSLSTGVPYSPLHF
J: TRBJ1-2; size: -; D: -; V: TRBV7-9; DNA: TGTGCCAGCGTTGGGGGGATCACTAACTATGGCTACACCTTC; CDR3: CASVGGITNYGYTF
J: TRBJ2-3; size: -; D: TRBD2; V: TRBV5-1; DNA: TGCGCCAGCAGCTATCCCCAGCGGGAGGGTTCAGATACGCAGTATTTT; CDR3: CASSYPQREGSDTQYF
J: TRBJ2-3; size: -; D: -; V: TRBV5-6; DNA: TGTGCCAGCAGCTTGAGAGGGTGGACGGTTAGCACAGATACGCAGTATTTT; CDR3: CASSLRGWTVSTDTQYF
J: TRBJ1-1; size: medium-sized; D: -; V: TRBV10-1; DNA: TGCGCCAGCAGTGATCCGGGGGGCGAAGCTTTCTTT; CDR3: CASSDPGGEAFF
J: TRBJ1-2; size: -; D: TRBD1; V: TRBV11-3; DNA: TGTGCCAGCAGCTTAGATAGGACAGGGGCACTCTATGGCTACACCTTC; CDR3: CASSLDRTGALYGYTF
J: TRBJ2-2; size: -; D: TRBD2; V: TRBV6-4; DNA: TGTGCCAGCAGAGCCCCCTCCCGGGGGGGCGCCACCGGGGAGCTGTTTTTT; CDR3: CASRAPSRGGATGELFF
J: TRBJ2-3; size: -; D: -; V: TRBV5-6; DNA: TGTGCCAGCAGCTTGTCGGGGACAGATACGCAGTATTTT; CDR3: CASSLSGTDTQYF
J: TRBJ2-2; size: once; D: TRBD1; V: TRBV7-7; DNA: TGTGCTAGCAGCCCCACAGGGGTGGGGACCGGGGAGCTGTTTTTT; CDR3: CASSPTGVGTGELFF
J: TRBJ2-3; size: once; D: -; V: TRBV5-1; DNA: TGCGCCAGCAGCTTGGGGGGCCTTTCTCGCACAGATACGCAGTATTTT; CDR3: CASSLGGLSRTDTQYF
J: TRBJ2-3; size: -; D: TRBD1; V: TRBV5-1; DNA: TGCGCCAGCAGCTCCCCCCAGGGGGAGGATACGCAGTATTTT; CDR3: CASSSPQGEDTQYF
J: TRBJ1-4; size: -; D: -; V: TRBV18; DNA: TGTGCCAGCTCACCAGGTCAGACAACTAATGAAAAACTGTTTTTT; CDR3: CASSPGQTTNEKLFF
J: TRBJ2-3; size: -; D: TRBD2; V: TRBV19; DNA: TGTGCCAGTAGACTAGCGGGGACCTCTAGCACAGATACGCAGTATTTT; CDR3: CASRLAGTSSTDTQYF
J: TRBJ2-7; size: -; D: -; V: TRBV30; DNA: TGTGCCTGGAGTCCCGTCCCGGGGCAGGGGCCAGGATCCTACGAGCAGTACTTC; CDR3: CAWSPVPGQGPGSYEQYF
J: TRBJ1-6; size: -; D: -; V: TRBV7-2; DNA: TGTGCCAGCAGCCCCGGGAGGGGCTATTCACCCCTCCACTTT; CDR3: CASSPGRGYSPLHF
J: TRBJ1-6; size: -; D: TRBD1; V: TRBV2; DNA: TGTGCCAGCAGTCAAGGGGGGGACAGTTGGGGCAATAAGGCACCCCTCCACTTT; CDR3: CASSQGGDSWGNKAPLHF
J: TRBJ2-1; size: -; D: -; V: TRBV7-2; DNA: TGTGCCAGCACGACTAGCTCCTACAATGAGCAGTTCTTC; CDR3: CASTTSSYNEQFF
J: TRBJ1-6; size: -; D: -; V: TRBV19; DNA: TGTGCCAGTAGTATGCGGTCTAATTCACCCCTCCACTTT; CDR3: CASSMRSNSPLHF
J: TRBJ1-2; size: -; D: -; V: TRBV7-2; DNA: TGTGCCAGCGGACCTAGGCAGGGGAACTATGGCTACACCTTC; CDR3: CASGPRQGNYGYTF
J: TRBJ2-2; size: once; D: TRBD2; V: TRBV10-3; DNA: TGTGCCATCAGTGAGTCTCCGGGGGGAGACACCGGGGAGCTGTTTTTT; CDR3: CAISESPGGDTGELFF
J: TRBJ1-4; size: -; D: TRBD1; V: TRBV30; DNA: TGTGCCTGGAGGGGGACAGCCCGTTTGTCTAGACTGTTTTTT; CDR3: CAWRGTARLSRLFF
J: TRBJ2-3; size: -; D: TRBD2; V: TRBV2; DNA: TGTGCCAGCAGTCGACTAGCGGGGGGCCCCTCGGGTACGCAGTATTTT; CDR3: CASSRLAGGPSGTQYF
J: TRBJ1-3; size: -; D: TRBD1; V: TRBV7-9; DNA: TGTGCCAGCAGACGGGACAGCTCTGGAAACACCATATATTTT; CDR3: CASRRDSSGNTIYF
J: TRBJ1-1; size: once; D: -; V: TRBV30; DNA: TGTGCCTGGAGGAAACGGTACGGGTTGGGGAACACTGAAGCTTTCTTT; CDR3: CAWRKRYGLGNTEAFF
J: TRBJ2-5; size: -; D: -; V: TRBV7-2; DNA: TGTGCCAGCAGCTTCGAGTTCCAAGAGACCCAGTACTTC; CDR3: CASSFEFQETQYF
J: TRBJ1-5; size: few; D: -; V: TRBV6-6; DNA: TGTGCCAGCAGTTACTCGAAGGAAGGGGAAACGCATTTT; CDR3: CASSYSKEGETHF
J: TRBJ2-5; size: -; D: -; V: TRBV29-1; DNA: TGCAGCGTTGGCTCGGACAGTCAAGAGACCCAGTACTTC; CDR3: CSVGSDSQETQYF